This TCR beta chain was captured in a study of a mutant IDH1 vaccine in newly diagnosed glioma (dated by TCRdb to the early 2020s). Background for the entire study: In the chemotherapy-containing groups, vaccination started alongside temozolomide cycles, whereas in patients who had radiotherapy alone it started 4-6 weeks after radiotherapy. For exploratory analyses, longitudinal TCRB deep sequencing was carried out in roughly 23 treated patients wherever samples were available. Before enrollment, patients had received standard therapy of radiotherapy alone, temozolomide alone, or radiochemotherapy with temozolomide; most received the combination. Six visits were used for peripheral blood collection: V03 (baseline), V05, V07, V10, V12 and V13. The week-35 safety follow-up took place at visit V12, and the week-47 end of study took place at visit V13. The 30 to 40 treated patients were about 60% male and around 40% female, with a mean age of about 38 years.

The CDR3 spans 15 residues, from the cysteine through the phenylalanine. Just the 45-base CDR3 DNA is kept, in frame starting at base 1. Relative to germline, V is missing 6 bases and J is missing 7 bases, with 9 bases of the junction outside any gene match. According to the germline V gene (reference sequence), CDR1 reads LNHDA and CDR2 reads SQIVND. General study outcomes and caveats: Immune responses induced by the vaccine were seen in over 80% of patients across multiple MHC alleles. Changes in the top peripheral T cell clonotypes picked up by TCRB sequencing did not appear to be linked to pseudoprogression. Availability determined which PBMC samples were chosen for TCRB deep sequencing. According to the authors, sample limitations meant that analyses of patient blood samples could not be reproduced.

The sample's time point, from its label and the paper: week 35, safety follow-up. Each vaccine dose was 300 ug of a 20-mer mutant IDH1 peptide in Montanide, given subcutaneously with topical imiquimod. Eight vaccinations were administered to patients in weeks 1, 3, 5, 7, 11, 15, 19 and 23, corresponding to visits V03 through V10. Newly diagnosed WHO grade 3 or 4 IDH1-mutant astrocytomas showing loss of nuclear ATRX were present in the donors. The samples were drawn from NOA16, a multicentre, single-arm, open-label phase I trial in Germany that tested a mutant IDH1 peptide vaccine in humans for the first time. Genomic DNA for TCRB sequencing was extracted from EDTA blood using the DNeasy Blood and Tissue Kit. On this clone itself: Its antigen is still unknown. No qualities accompany the bases; no much larger clone lies one base away.

Library construction relied on the immunoSEQ multiplex PCR assay. Rearranged TCR beta chain sequences were amplified with the hsTCRB Kit following the manufacturer's protocol. Sequencing of TCRB libraries was carried out on an Illumina MiSeq. For the original study's pipeline: The proprietary platform of the kit vendor was used for demultiplexing, trimming and gene mapping. Held by TCRdb, this immuneACCESS table contains in-frame sequences only and omits some clones. Under half of the omission traces to an unresolved V gene where checked; the cause of the rest is unknown. The V and J calls and clone size are taken from that table; D and trimming were inferred from the DNA. Recorded for this sample are tens of thousands of clones; 80% to 90% of them occurred a single time. The top ten clonotypes cover over 3.5% of the sample.

The sample was PBMCs, taken from a glioma patient whose treatment included an IDH1 peptide vaccine. Recombination joined TRBV19 with TRBJ2-4; 10 junctional bases match TRBD1. The sequence was collected from a young man with glioma. Here the CDR3 is given as CASRAGTGALNIQYF. Here is the DNA: TGTGCCAGTAGGGCCGGGACAGGGGCCCTTAACATTCAGTACTTC.